These 5 T cell receptor beta chains came from one sample sequenced in a study of blood T cells in healthy people across ages. The use of a sample-barcoded 5' primer and a J-beta primer mix characterized a second PCR of about 6 to 11 cycles. TCRdb ran MiXCR on the 5' RACE reads and lists one entry per CDR3 protein. This table has more than 1,400,000 distinct CDR3 sequences, around two fifths appearing once. Material for sequencing was blood. These receptors all stem from a woman aged 18 to 35 in good health.

The chain is built from TRBV7-9 and TRBJ1-1; no clear D gene. V was trimmed by 5 bases and J by 0 bases, leaving 7 bases between them. Germline V CDR1 and CDR2: SEHNR, FQNEAQ (reference sequence). The CDR3 extends over 13 amino acids. CDR3 amino acids: CASSAWMNTEAFF. DNA for the CDR3: TGTGCCAGCAGCGCCTGGATGAACACTGAAGCTTTCTTT.

This clonotype appeared a few times. J is TRBJ1-2 and V is TRBV3-1, with 8 bases that match TRBD1. Trimming removed 5 bases from V and 4 bases from J; junction bases left unmatched: 12. The CDR3 consists of 16 residues. Looked up from germline, CDR1 is LGHDT and CDR2 is YNNKEL (reference sequence). The CDR3 here is CASSSQYRGDPYGYTF. As DNA, the CDR3 is TGTGCCAGCAGCTCCCAGTACAGGGGGGATCCCTATGGCTACACCTTC. The full variable domain, in which reference TRBV3-1 and TRBJ1-2 provide the parts outside the CDR3, is DTAVSQTPKYLVTQMGNDKSIKCEQNLGHDTMYWYKQDSKKFLKIMFSYNNKELIINETVPNRFSPKSPDKAHLNLHINSLELGDSAVYFCASSSQYRGDPYGYTFGSGTRLTVV.

The chain combines TRBV21-1 with TRBJ1-6; the DNA was not used to check the table's D call, TRBD1. TRBV21-1 is labeled a pseudogene. The CDR3 has 18 residues. This CDR3 is CARTIDGTGDVIWGPLHF. CDR3 sequence (DNA): TGTGCCAGGACCATTGACGGGACAGGGGATGTTATTTGGGGGCCCCTCCACTTT.

This rearrangement joins TRBV12-3 or TRBV12-4 to TRBJ2-3; 11 nucleotides align to TRBD2. The CDR3 is 17 residues long. The ends lost 3 bases at V and 4 bases at J; junction bases unmatched: 9. CDR3 protein: CASSLGSGGGTADTQYF. The CDR3 DNA reads TGTGCCAGCAGTTTGGGTAGCGGGGGGGGGACAGCAGATACGCAGTATTTT.

In this sample, this clonotype turned up a few times. The chain carries TRBV4-1 and TRBJ1-5, with a weak D call TRBD1 (6 bases). V was clipped by 1 base and J by 2 bases, with 18 bases between them. This CDR3 contains 18 residues. Germline V gene sequence: CDR1 MGHRA, CDR2 YSYEKL. CDR3 amino acids: CASSQAPRGGGGNQPQHF. Here the CDR3 DNA reads TGCGCCAGCAGCCAAGCCCCCCGGGGTGGGGGCGGCAATCAGCCCCAGCATTTT.